This T cell receptor beta chain was found in a study of CD8 T cells in ankylosing spondylitis. A word on this clonotype: As yet, its antigen is unknown. Possible read error: a much larger clone is one base away.

The length of the CDR3 is 16 residues. V shed 5 bases and J shed 0 bases, with 15 bases lying between them. CDR1 SGHTA and CDR2 FQGNSA come from the germline V gene. A quantitative 5'-RACE method, one with molecular barcodes, was used to make TCR beta libraries. Via MiXCR, TCRdb re-called the 5' RACE reads, giving one row per CDR3 protein. This table has about 500,000 distinct CDR3 sequences, about 5.2% appearing once. Study outcomes and limitations: Blood from ankylosing spondylitis patients appeared to carry a characteristic roughly 8-variant TCR beta motif. Reactive arthritis synovial fluid and blood were previously reported to contain some motif variants. Disease-associated clonotypes exhibited CD8+ identity and were relatively infrequent in peripheral blood. Disease-linked clones were reportedly significantly enriched in matched ankylosing spondylitis synovial fluid.

This receptor was taken from a male donor with ankylosing spondylitis. Specimen: blood, either unsorted or a sorted T cell fraction (not recorded which). The chain couples TRBV7-2 to TRBJ2-3, with a tentative D call TRBD1 (5 bases). CDR3 bases: TGTGCCAGCAGCCACCAGGGATTACCTAGCACAGATACGCAGTATTTT. This gives the protein CASSHQGLPSTDTQYF.